One and the same sample provided the 21 T cell receptor beta chains below, sequenced in a study of cytotoxic CD8 clonotypes in ibrutinib-treated CLL. Assay: immunoSEQ multiplex PCR; the TCRdb copy retains only in-frame clones and omits some. The sample includes tens of thousands of clones, around 60% seen only once; the top ten take roughly 20%. Here the sequenced sample was PBMCs, taken after 24 months of ibrutinib treatment. The receptors were gathered from a human donor with chronic lymphocytic leukemia.

The chain employs TRBV10-3 and TRBJ2-4; 10 nucleotides match TRBD1. Germline values: CDR1 ENHRY, CDR2 SYGVKD. V shed 10 bases, J shed 0 bases, and the junction held 12 bases outside the gene matches. The CDR3 extends over 17 amino acids. CDR3 coding DNA: TGTGCCACCGGGTTCGAGACAGGGGGCCGAGCCAAAAACATTCAGTACTTC. Amino acids: CATGFETGGRAKNIQYF.

The gene calls are TRBV7-2 and TRBJ1-2; 8 bases match TRBD1. V shed 5 bases, J shed 4 bases, and the junction held 3 bases outside the gene matches. CDR1 and CDR2 from the germline V gene are SGHTA and FQGNSA. The CDR3 is 13 residues long. Here the CDR3 DNA reads TGTGCCAGCAGCCCGGGGACAGGCTATGGCTACACCTTC. The encoded protein is CASSPGTGYGYTF.

At least ten counts were recorded for this clone. J is TRBJ1-4 and V is TRBV5-6; no firm D call. The germline V gene has CDR1 SGHDT and CDR2 YYEEEE. CDR3 length: 16 amino acids. Trimming took off 2 bases at V and 0 bases at J, with 11 bases between the two ends. The CDR3 region has the DNA TGTGCCAGCAGCTTTCGTCCAGTTGCAACTAATGAAAAACTGTTTTTT. This encodes CASSFRPVATNEKLFF.

V gene TRBV29-1 combines with J gene TRBJ1-2; D might be TRBD1 (6 bases). V lost 3 bases and J lost 3, with 11 bases in between. Germline-derived CDR1 and CDR2 are SQVTM and ANQGSEA. The CDR3 runs 13 residues. As DNA, the CDR3 is TGCAGCGTTGATCAACAGGGCCACTATGGCTACACCTTC. Its protein product is CSVDQQGHYGYTF.

The V gene is TRBV7-6, the J gene TRBJ2-3, with TRBD2 matching 8 bases. Trimming removed 1 base from V and 11 bases from J; junction bases left unmatched: 14. This CDR3 comprises 16 residues. Germline V gene lookup returns CDR1 SGHVS and CDR2 FNYEAQ. As DNA, the CDR3 is TGTGCCAGCAGCTTAGATATGAGCGGGAGTCTAATCATGCAGTATTTT. It translates to CASSLDMSGSLIMQYF.

This clone was counted many times. The gene calls are TRBV7-9 and TRBJ2-1; 8 positions agree with TRBD2. CDR1 is SEHNR, CDR2 FQNEAQ, per germline (reference sequence). The CDR3 contains 15 residues. V lost 5 bases, J lost 3 bases, and 6 bases stayed unmatched. As DNA, the CDR3 is TGTGCCAGCAGCCCGAGCGGGAGATTCTACAATGAGCAGTTCTTC. Translating gives CASSPSGRFYNEQFF. Full variable domain (rest looked up from reference TRBV7-9 and TRBJ2-1): DTGVSQNPRHKITKRGQNVTFRCDPISEHNRLYWYRQTLGQGPEFLTYFQNEAQLEKSRLLSDRFSAERPKGSFSTLEIQRTEQGDSAMYLCASSPSGRFYNEQFFGPGTRLTVL.

The chain carries TRBV18 and TRBJ2-7; possible D gene TRBD1, 6 bases. Germline CDR1 and CDR2: KGHSH and LQKENI. The CDR3 has 12 residues. V was clipped by 3 bases and J by 4 bases, with 7 bases between them. The CDR3 bases are TGTGCCAGCTCACCGGACAGATACGAGCAGTACTTC. It is translated as CASSPDRYEQYF. Combining the CDR3 with reference TRBV18 and TRBJ2-7 gives the whole variable domain NAGVMQNPRHLVRRRGQEARLRCSPMKGHSHVYWYRQLPEEGLKFMVYLQKENIIDESGMPKERFSAEFPKEGPSILRIQQVVRGDSAAYFCASSPDRYEQYFGPGTRLTVT.

Only a few counts were recorded for this clone. The V and J genes are TRBV30 and TRBJ2-3, with D maybe TRBD1 (6 bases). Trimming took off 4 bases at V and 2 bases at J, with 19 bases between the two ends. The CDR3 is made up of 16 amino acids. Germline CDR1 GTSNPN, CDR2 SVGIG (reference sequence). The DNA for the CDR3 is TGTGCCTGGACCACAGGGCCTCTTCGCCTCACAGATACGCAGTATTTT. Its translation: CAWTTGPLRLTDTQYF.

V and J are TRBV11-2 and TRBJ2-1, with 8 bases fitting TRBD2. Per germline, CDR1 SGHAT and CDR2 FQNNGV. Unmatched junction bases numbered 1, after V lost 3 bases and J lost 0 bases. This CDR3 has 15 residues. The CDR3: CASSFGGGSYNEQFF. The CDR3 nucleotides are TGTGCCAGCAGCTTCGGGGGGGGCTCCTACAATGAGCAGTTCTTC.

About this clone: A single base separates this from a much larger clone, so it may be a read error. The rearrangement links TRBV18 to TRBJ2-3; no firm D call. CDR1 is KGHSH, CDR2 LQKENI, per germline. The CDR3 runs to 12 residues. CDR3 sequence (DNA): TGTGCCACCTCACCACCGGGCGATACGCAGTATTTT. Translated: CATSPPGDTQYF.

V is TRBV30 and J is TRBJ2-2; D is unresolved. The CDR3 covers 12 residues. Germline V gene lookup returns CDR1 GTSNPN and CDR2 SVGIG (reference sequence). With 3 bases removed from V and 6 bases from J, the gap between germline ends came to 8 bases. The CDR3 DNA reads TGTGCCTGGAGCCGGCCACCCGGGGAGCTGTTTTTT. Translation gives CAWSRPPGELFF.

The J gene is TRBJ2-4, the V gene TRBV28; 10 bases match TRBD2. Trimming at V came to 7 bases and at J to 7 bases, leaving 13 bases not matched to a gene. This CDR3 region has 16 residues. Per germline, CDR1 MDHEN and CDR2 SYDVKM. In DNA form, the CDR3 reads TGTGCCAGCACGCACCCAGCGGGGGGGCGGAGGAACATTCAGTACTTC. Translated, it gives CASTHPAGGRRNIQYF.

The rearrangement uses TRBV5-1 and TRBJ2-3; TRBD1 agrees at 7 bases. Germline V CDR1 and CDR2: SGHRS, YFSETQ. The CDR3 consists of 15 residues. V shed 0 bases, J shed 5 bases, and the junction held 6 bases outside the gene matches. The CDR3 loop reads CASSLEDRVGDTQYF. For the CDR3, the DNA is TGCGCCAGCAGCTTGGAAGACAGGGTTGGAGATACGCAGTATTTT.

The chain recombines TRBV29-1 with TRBJ1-2; unclear D gene. The CDR3 covers 13 residues. CDR1 SQVTM and CDR2 ANQGSEA come from the germline V gene. Trimming cost V 4 bases and J 4 bases, with 13 bases left between them. The CDR3 bases are TGCAGCGTTGTGCCTTCCCAAGGCTATGGCTACACCTTC. Translation gives CSVVPSQGYGYTF. Complete variable domain (other parts from reference TRBV29-1 and TRBJ1-2): SAVISQKPSRDICQRGTSLTIQCQVDSQVTMMFWYRQQPGQSLTLIATANQGSEATYESGFVIDKFPISRPNLTFSTLTVSNMSPEDSSIYLCSVVPSQGYGYTFGSGTRLTVV.

A few counts support this clone. The rearrangement joins TRBV2 to TRBJ2-5; tentatively, D is TRBD1 (6 bases). V lost 10 bases and J lost 5, with 11 bases in between. This CDR3 has 11 amino acids. Germline CDR1 is SNHLY and CDR2 is FYNNEI. The CDR3 spells CAKGVGETQYF. In DNA, the CDR3 is TGTGCCAAGGGGGTTGGGGAGACCCAGTACTTC.

The gene calls are TRBV4-1 and TRBJ2-6, with 14 positions matching TRBD2. Germline trimming cut 5 bases from V and 2 bases from J; bases unmatched to any gene: 2. This CDR3 contains 17 residues. Per germline, CDR1 MGHRA and CDR2 YSYEKL. CDR3: CASSGTSGGPGANVLTF. CDR3 coding DNA: TGCGCCAGCAGCGGGACTAGCGGGGGCCCTGGGGCCAACGTCCTGACTTTC.

CDR3 in amino acids: CASSETGAGGIYEQYV. The CDR3 coding sequence is TGTGCCAGCAGTGAAACTGGGGCAGGGGGTATTTACGAGCAGTACGTC. V is TRBV6-1 and J is TRBJ2-7; 7 bases are a match to TRBD1. Germline V lookup: CDR1 MNHNS, CDR2 SASEGT. This CDR3 region has 16 residues. V lost 2 bases, J lost 4 bases, and 11 bases stayed unmatched.

This clone was detected many times. The gene calls are TRBV11-2 and TRBJ2-3; the D is unclear. Trimming cost V 8 bases and J 0 bases, with 9 bases left between them. The CDR3 consists of 13 residues. The V gene's germline CDR1 is SGHAT and CDR2 FQNNGV. In DNA, the CDR3 is TGTGCCAGCGGGGTAACGAGCACAGATACGCAGTATTTT. It encodes CASGVTSTDTQYF.

V usage is TRBV6-5 and J usage is TRBJ1-1; D gene ambiguous. There are 14 residues in the CDR3. Germline V lookup: CDR1 MNHEY, CDR2 SVGAGI. V lost 7 bases to trimming and J lost 4 bases, with 16 bases between them. CDR3 sequence reads: CASTLADGSTEAFF. CDR3 coding DNA: TGTGCCAGCACCCTTGCCGACGGTAGCACTGAAGCTTTCTTT.

The chain recombines TRBV6-4 with TRBJ2-1, with TRBD2 identical over 7 bases. The germline CDR1 and CDR2 sequences are MRHNA and SNTAGT. The CDR3 loop spans 16 amino acids. Trimming at V came to 5 bases and at J to 0 bases, leaving 7 bases not matched to a gene. The CDR3 loop reads CASSFLAEPSYNEQFF. In DNA, the CDR3 is TGTGCCAGCAGTTTCCTAGCGGAACCCTCCTACAATGAGCAGTTCTTC.

V usage is TRBV18 and J usage is TRBJ1-5; 7 bases agree with TRBD1. From germline, CDR1 is KGHSH and CDR2 LQKENI. J lost 5 bases, V lost 2 bases, and 9 bases had no gene match. There are 16 residues in the CDR3. CDR3 in amino acids: CASSPSDRVGDQPQHF. DNA for the CDR3: TGTGCCAGCTCACCATCTGACAGGGTTGGAGATCAGCCCCAGCATTTT.